The text below deals with one T cell receptor (beta chain). These data are taken from a study of OX40 agonist ivuxolimab in advanced cancers. The trim removed 3 bases at V and 0 bases at J, leaving 5 bases unmatched. The germline gives CDR1 LNHDA, CDR2 SQIVND (reference sequence). This CDR3 has 16 residues. The data were produced by immunoSEQ multiplex PCR, yet TCRdb's version contains in-frame clones alone and is incomplete. The sample includes approximately 60,000 clones, around 83% of them seen just once. The chain links TRBV19 to TRBJ1-3, with 7 nucleotides matching TRBD1. The sequences come from CD4+ or CD8+ T cells sorted from blood, collected in a trial of the OX40 agonist ivuxolimab. This receptor was taken from an adult with an advanced solid tumor such as melanoma, head and neck, liver or kidney cancer. CDR3 amino acids: CASSMRDSTSGNTIYF. The CDR3 DNA follows: TGTGCCAGTAGTATGAGGGACAGCACCTCTGGAAACACCATATATTTT.